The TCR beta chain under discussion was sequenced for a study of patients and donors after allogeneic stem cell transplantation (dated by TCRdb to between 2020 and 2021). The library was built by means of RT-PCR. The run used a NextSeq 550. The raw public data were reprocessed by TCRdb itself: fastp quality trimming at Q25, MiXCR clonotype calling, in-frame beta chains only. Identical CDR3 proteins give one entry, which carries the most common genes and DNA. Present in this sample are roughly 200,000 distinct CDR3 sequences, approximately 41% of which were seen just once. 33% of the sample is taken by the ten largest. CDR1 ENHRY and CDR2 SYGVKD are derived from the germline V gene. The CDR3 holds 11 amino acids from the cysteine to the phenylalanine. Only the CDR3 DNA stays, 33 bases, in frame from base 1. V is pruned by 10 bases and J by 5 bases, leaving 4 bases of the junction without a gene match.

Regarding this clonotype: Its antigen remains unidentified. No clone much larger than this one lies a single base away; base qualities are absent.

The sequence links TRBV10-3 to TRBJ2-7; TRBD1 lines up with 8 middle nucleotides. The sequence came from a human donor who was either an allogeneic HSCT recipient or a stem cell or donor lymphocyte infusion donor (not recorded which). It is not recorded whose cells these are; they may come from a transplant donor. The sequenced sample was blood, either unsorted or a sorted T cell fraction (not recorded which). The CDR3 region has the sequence CATWTGNEQYF. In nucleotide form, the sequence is TGTGCCACCTGGACAGGGAACGAGCAGTACTTC.